This entry is about one TCR beta chain. As yet, its antigen is unknown. The data belong to a study of PD-1 blockade in classical Hodgkin lymphoma. All patients experienced relapse after autologous stem cell transplantation, and brentuximab vedotin exposure was variable. Classification of best responses gave complete response, partial response or progressive disease. The data were produced by immunoSEQ multiplex PCR, yet TCRdb's version contains in-frame clones alone and is incomplete. This sample yields some 23,000 clones, of which 71% are seen a single time; about 18% belongs to the top ten. Germline assignment: CDR1 MDHEN and CDR2 SYDVKM. This CDR3 contains 15 residues. V lost 4 bases to trimming and J lost 0 bases, with 12 bases between them. Study results and limitations: Later analyses included only patients treated at least 1 year post-ASCT. Patients newly diagnosed and complete responders had comparable baseline diversity.

The sample in question was peripheral blood mononuclear cells (PBMCs), obtained at baseline. The V and J genes are TRBV28 and TRBJ2-5; TRBD1 might be the D (6 bases). This sequence was found in a human donor with classical Hodgkin lymphoma. The CDR3 region is CASSSQGQNQETQYF. In DNA, the CDR3 is TGTGCCAGCAGTTCTCAAGGACAGAACCAAGAGACCCAGTACTTC.